This TCR beta chain originates from a study of graft-versus-host responses after intestinal transplantation. With regard to this clone: What it binds is not known.

The V and J ends lost 1 base and 10 bases, in that order; junction bases with no gene match: 7. This CDR3 is built from 17 residues. Germline V gene data show CDR1 as SGHNT and CDR2 as YENEEA. Clones were sequenced by immunoSEQ multiplex PCR, and TCRdb holds only the in-frame ones, with some missing. The sample shows about 92,000 clones, under 95% of them seen only once. The V and J genes are TRBV11-3 and TRBJ2-1, with 16 bases lining up with TRBD2. This sequence originates from a human donor who received an intestinal transplant. The sequencing used unstimulated CD8+ T cells sorted from spleen or lymph node cells, collected before intestinal transplant. The CDR3 sequence is CASSLGGLAGGPREQFF. Here the CDR3 DNA reads TGTGCCAGCAGCTTAGGGGGACTAGCGGGAGGGCCAAGGGAGCAGTTCTTC.